What follows are 28 T cell receptor beta chains derived from one specimen sequenced in a study of metastatic and nonmetastatic thyroid tumors. TCRdb ran MiXCR on the PCR reads. The sample has 43,000 or so clones; roughly 16% are singletons. No treatment had been given to any patient before thyroid surgery. Sequencing input: blood. The source of these receptors is a female donor with papillary thyroid cancer or a benign thyroid nodule (not recorded which). Some clones in this sample may be carry-over from other donors' samples.

In its sample, this clone was seen many times. The chain uses TRBV4-3 and TRBJ2-1; 7 bases line up with TRBD2. CDR1 and CDR2 from the germline V gene are LGHNA and YSLEER. CDR3 length equals 19 residues. V lost 4 bases, J lost 6 bases, and 21 bases stayed unmatched. In DNA form, the CDR3 reads TGCGCCAGCAGCCGCGGGGTAGGAGGGAGGGCCTTAAGGACCAATGAGCAGTTCTTC. Its translation: CASSRGVGGRALRTNEQFF.

At least ten counts were recorded for this clone. The chain links TRBV20-1 to TRBJ2-7; a possible D gene is TRBD2 (6 bases). Germline loops: CDR1 DFQATT, CDR2 SNEGSKA (reference sequence). This CDR3 contains 14 residues. V was pared by 0 bases and J by 3 bases, with 12 bases between. The CDR3: CSARDLLRGYEQYF. The CDR3 nucleotides are TGCAGTGCTAGAGATTTACTGCGGGGCTACGAGCAGTACTTC.

This clone was picked up many times. The gene calls are TRBV18 and TRBJ2-1, with D perhaps TRBD2 (6 bases). Trimming removed 2 bases at V and 10 bases at J, with 12 bases between. The CDR3 loop spans 13 amino acids. Germline CDR1 reads KGHSH; CDR2 reads LQKENI. The CDR3 loop reads CASSPGSGLEQFF. The CDR3 coding sequence is TGTGCCAGCTCACCAGGTAGCGGACTCGAGCAGTTCTTC.

The V gene is TRBV6-1, the J gene TRBJ2-7, with 12 bases lining up with TRBD1. The ends lost 9 bases at V and 2 bases at J; junction bases unmatched: 11. Germline CDR1 is MNHNS and CDR2 is SASEGT. CDR3 length: 16 amino acids. The CDR3 sequence: CASTAGQGATPYEQYF. CDR3 DNA sequence: TGTGCCAGTACAGCGGGACAGGGGGCTACCCCCTACGAGCAGTACTTC.

This clone came up a few times. V is TRBV19 and J is TRBJ2-7; TRBD1 matches at 9 bases. Trimming cost V 4 bases and J 6 bases; bases outside gene matches: 4. Germline V CDR1 and CDR2: LNHDA, SQIVND (reference sequence). The CDR3 contains 13 residues. The CDR3 sequence is CASSRDRVSEQYF. The CDR3 DNA reads as TGTGCCAGTAGTAGGGACAGGGTATCCGAGCAGTACTTC.

This clone was counted many times. The V gene is TRBV11-2, the J gene TRBJ1-2; D unclear. This CDR3 region has 13 residues. With 2 bases removed from V and 5 bases from J, the gap between germline ends came to 9 bases. Germline V gene sequence: CDR1 SGHAT, CDR2 FQNNGV. The CDR3, as DNA: TGTGCCAGCAGCTTACAGGAGGGATATGGCTACACCTTC. It is translated as CASSLQEGYGYTF. Supplemented by reference TRBV11-2 and TRBJ1-2, the full variable domain reads EAGVAQSPRYKIIEKRQSVAFWCNPISGHATLYWYQQILGQGPKLLIQFQNNGVVDDSQLPKDRFSAERLKGVDSTLKIQPAKLEDSAVYLCASSLQEGYGYTFGSGTRLTVV.

Only a few counts were recorded for this clone. The chain combines TRBV4-1 with TRBJ2-1; TRBD2 agrees at 10 bases. The CDR3 is made up of 18 amino acids. With V trimmed by 3 bases and J by 6 bases, 14 bases remained unmatched. Germline assignment: CDR1 MGHRA and CDR2 YSYEKL. The CDR3 reads CASSQMTSGYVIVNEQFF. The CDR3 coding sequence is TGCGCCAGCAGCCAGATGACTAGCGGGTACGTAATAGTCAATGAGCAGTTCTTC.

This clone was seen repeatedly, ten times or more. V is TRBV6-1 and J is TRBJ2-3, with no clear D. The ends were cut back, 2 bases at V and 1 base at J, with 10 bases in the middle. This CDR3 spans 15 amino acids. Germline loops: CDR1 MNHNS, CDR2 SASEGT. As DNA, the CDR3 is TGTGCCAGCAGTGAACATATCCGGGGCACAGATACGCAGTATTTT. This sequence encodes CASSEHIRGTDTQYF.

This chain uses TRBV5-1 with TRBJ2-2; TRBD2 agrees at 7 bases. This CDR3 comprises 15 residues. CDR1 is SGHRS and CDR2 is YFSETQ in the germline V gene. J gave up 5 bases and V 1 base, and 5 bases lay outside the gene matches. The CDR3 loop reads CASSLREGGTGELFF. CDR3 coding DNA: TGCGCCAGCAGCTTGAGGGAGGGAGGTACCGGGGAGCTGTTTTTT.

The chain recombines TRBV12-3 or TRBV12-4 with TRBJ1-5; the D gene is possibly TRBD1 (5 bases). V shed 3 bases and J shed 6 bases, with 9 bases lying between them. The CDR3 runs 13 residues. The CDR3 protein is CASSFEGAQPQHF. CDR3 bases: TGTGCCAGCAGTTTTGAAGGGGCTCAGCCCCAGCATTTT.

V gene TRBV11-1 combines with J gene TRBJ2-7, with D tentatively TRBD1 or TRBD2 (5 bases each). V was clipped by 5 bases and J by 3 bases, with 14 bases between them. The CDR3 covers 14 residues. Germline CDR1 reads SGHAT; CDR2 reads FQDESV (reference sequence). The CDR3 protein is CASSPQRQGYEQYF. CDR3 bases: TGTGCCAGCAGCCCACAGCGGCAGGGCTACGAGCAGTACTTC.

For this clone: The identical CDR3 is also encoded by other nucleotide sequences in the sample. This rearrangement joins TRBV5-4 to TRBJ2-7; no clear D. CDR1 and CDR2 (germline): SGHNT, YYREEE (reference sequence). The V and J ends lost 1 base and 5 bases respectively, with 7 bases between them. The CDR3 is 12 residues long. The CDR3 nucleotides are TGTGCCAGCAGCTTGAACGGTAACGAGCAGTACTTC. Its translation: CASSLNGNEQYF. Together with reference TRBV5-4 and TRBJ2-7, the CDR3 gives the full variable domain: ETGVTQSPTHLIKTRGQQVTLRCSSQSGHNTVSWYQQALGQGPQFIFQYYREEENGRGNFPPRFSGLQFPNYSSELNVNALELDDSALYLCASSLNGNEQYFGPGTRLTVT.

This clone was seen many times. The chain uses TRBV13 and TRBJ2-5; D possibly corresponds to TRBD2 (5 bases). Looked up from germline, CDR1 is PRHDT and CDR2 is FYEKMQ (reference sequence). Trimming stripped 5 bases from V and 5 bases from J, with 9 bases between. The CDR3 totals 12 residues. CDR3 residues: CASSLRGETQYF. In DNA, the CDR3 is TGTGCCAGCAGCCTTAGAGGGGAGACCCAGTACTTC.

On this clone: An end of the junction differs from the germline gene, which may be a read error. This rearrangement joins TRBV30 to TRBJ2-1; D may match TRBD1 or TRBD2 (5 bases each). The CDR3 extends over 16 amino acids. Germline V CDR1 and CDR2: GTSNPN, SVGIG (reference sequence). The CDR3 is CAWKLRGPHPRDERFF. The CDR3 DNA sequence: TGTGCCTGGAAGCTTCGGGGACCCCACCCAAGGGATGAGCGGTTCTTC.

The table lists this clone with many counts. The chain uses TRBV5-1 and TRBJ2-2; D not certain. Germline CDR1 is SGHRS and CDR2 is YFSETQ. CDR3 length: 15 residues. V was pared by 5 bases and J by 0 bases, with 11 bases between. In DNA form, the CDR3 reads TGCGCCAGCAGTGAAGGGTTCGCGAACACCGGGGAGCTGTTTTTT. Its protein is CASSEGFANTGELFF.

V and J are TRBV2 and TRBJ1-5; TRBD1 agrees at 9 bases. Trimming removed 7 bases from V and 16 bases from J; junction bases left unmatched: 20. The CDR3 loop spans 15 amino acids. CDR1 and CDR2 (germline): SNHLY, FYNNEI. This CDR3 is CASNTGGAGNQPNHF. The CDR3 DNA follows: TGTGCCAGCAACACAGGGGGCGCGGGCAATCAGCCCAATCATTTT.

This clone appeared a few times. The chain links TRBV19 to TRBJ1-1; the D is unclear. The ends were cut back, 5 bases at V and 1 base at J, with 8 bases in the middle. The length of the CDR3 is 13 residues. The germline V gene encodes CDR1 LNHDA and CDR2 SQIVND (reference sequence). The CDR3 DNA follows: TGTGCCAGTAGTCCGAGTTGGAACACTGAAGCTTTCTTT. This encodes CASSPSWNTEAFF.

Many counts were recorded for this clone. The rearrangement joins TRBV5-6 to TRBJ2-7, with 9 bases matching TRBD1. Germline V gene data show CDR1 as SGHDT and CDR2 as YYEEEE. Trimming took 2 bases from V and 6 from J; bases not matched to a gene: 6. The CDR3 is made up of 14 amino acids. The DNA of the CDR3 is TGTGCCAGCAGCTTTGGGACAGGGACGGGCGAGCAGTACTTC. Protein product: CASSFGTGTGEQYF.

This clone was seen repeatedly, ten times or more. V and J are TRBV20-1 and TRBJ1-5; TRBD1 matches at 9 bases. The ends lost 6 bases at V and 1 base at J; junction bases unmatched: 7. Germline V lookup: CDR1 DFQATT, CDR2 SNEGSKA (reference sequence). This CDR3 comprises 15 residues. CDR3 residues: CSAGTGGRSNQPQHF. For the CDR3, the DNA is TGCAGTGCCGGAACAGGGGGCCGCAGCAATCAGCCCCAGCATTTT.

This clone was seen just once. This sequence joins TRBV5-1 and TRBJ2-3, with a possible D match to TRBD2 (6 bases). The ends were cut back, 10 bases at V and 1 base at J, with 13 bases in the middle. The CDR3 is 13 residues long. Per the germline V gene, CDR1 is SGHRS and CDR2 is YFSETQ. Here the CDR3 DNA reads TGCGCCGCGACGGGAGTACGCACAGATACGCAGTATTTT. Translation gives CAATGVRTDTQYF.

This clone came up many times. A read error may explain this, as a much larger clone is one base away. The CDR3 here is CASSPGGRGSYEQYF. CDR3 in DNA: TGTGCCAGCAGCCCCGGGGGGCGGGGCTCCTACGAGCAGTACTTC. This rearrangement joins TRBV6-1 to TRBJ2-7, with a weak D call TRBD2 (7 bases). This CDR3 region has 15 residues. V lost 6 bases and J lost 0, with 15 bases in between. Germline assignment: CDR1 MNHNS and CDR2 SASEGT.

This clone was seen a handful of times. V usage is TRBV2 and J usage is TRBJ2-3, with D possibly being TRBD1 (6 bases). V lost 7 bases and J 6 bases, leaving 20 bases between the germline ends. The CDR3 has 15 residues. The germline V gene encodes CDR1 SNHLY and CDR2 FYNNEI. CDR3 sequence (DNA): TGTGCCAGCACTGTCGGGACATGGGCTCCGGATACGCAGTATTTT. This sequence encodes CASTVGTWAPDTQYF.

This clone was seen many times. This chain's CDR3 is CASSGGVEQYF. CDR3 DNA: TGTGCCAGCAGTGGAGGGGTCGAGCAGTACTTC. The chain uses TRBV2 and TRBJ2-7; the D gene could be TRBD1 or TRBD2 (5 bases each). The CDR3 has 11 amino acids. The V end was cut by 4 bases, the J end by 6 bases, with 7 bases between. The germline CDR1 and CDR2 sequences are SNHLY and FYNNEI. The entire variable domain, with the rest obtained from reference TRBV2 and TRBJ2-7, is as follows: EPEVTQTPSHQVTQMGQEVILRCVPISNHLYFYWYRQILGQKVEFLVSFYNNEISEKSEIFDDQFSVERPDGSNFTLKIRSTKLEDSAMYFCASSGGVEQYFGPGTRLTVT.

With respect to this clone: A much larger clone is a single base away; this may be a read error. V and J are TRBV20-1 and TRBJ2-4; D unclear. V lost 0 bases, J lost 8 bases, and 8 bases lay in between. This CDR3 has 12 residues. CDR1 and CDR2 from the germline V gene are DFQATT and SNEGSKA (reference sequence). The CDR3 sequence is CSARDCGDIQYF. The DNA of the CDR3 is TGCAGTGCTAGAGATTGTGGGGACATTCAGTACTTC.

Ten or more counts support this clone. The chain links TRBV5-6 to TRBJ1-3; D ambiguous. V lost 1 base, J lost 0 bases, and 5 bases lay in between. The CDR3 totals 14 residues. CDR1 and CDR2 from the germline V gene are SGHDT and YYEEEE. CDR3 residues: CASSLSNSGNTIYF. In nucleotides, the CDR3 is TGTGCCAGCAGCTTGAGCAACTCTGGAAACACCATATATTTT. The full variable domain, in which reference TRBV5-6 and TRBJ1-3 provide the parts outside the CDR3, is DAGVTQSPTHLIKTRGQQVTLRCSPKSGHDTVSWYQQALGQGPQFIFQYYEEEERQRGNFPDRFSGHQFPNYSSELNVNALLLGDSALYLCASSLSNSGNTIYFGEGSWLTVV.

The rearrangement joins TRBV6-1 to TRBJ2-7; D is unresolved. The CDR3 is 15 amino acids. Per the germline V gene, CDR1 is MNHNS and CDR2 is SASEGT. Trimming left V 6 bases short and J 0 bases short, with 15 bases between. CDR3 loop: CASRPTVLASYEQYF. The CDR3 DNA reads as TGTGCCAGCAGGCCTACGGTGCTTGCCTCCTACGAGCAGTACTTC.

This clone was counted ten times or more. This sequence joins TRBV5-6 and TRBJ1-2; a weak D match, TRBD1 (5 bases). The germline CDR1 and CDR2 sequences are SGHDT and YYEEEE. CDR3 size: 13 residues. Deletions cut 1 base from V and 5 bases from J, with 9 bases between. The CDR3 sequence is CASSLKAGYGYTF. In DNA, the CDR3 is TGTGCCAGCAGCTTGAAGGCAGGGTATGGCTACACCTTC.

Ten or more counts support this clone. The gene calls are TRBV30 and TRBJ1-2; D is possibly TRBD1 (5 bases). The V end was cut by 0 bases, the J end by 6 bases, with 14 bases between. Germline V gene lookup returns CDR1 GTSNPN and CDR2 SVGIG (reference sequence). The CDR3 consists of 14 residues. The CDR3 spells CAWSVWGGWDGYTF. Here the CDR3 DNA reads TGTGCCTGGAGTGTCTGGGGGGGTTGGGATGGCTACACCTTC. The full variable domain, in which reference TRBV30 and TRBJ1-2 provide the parts outside the CDR3, is SQTIHQWPATLVQPVGSPLSLECTVEGTSNPNLYWYRQAAGRGLQLLFYSVGIGQISSEVPQNLSASRPQDRQFILSSKKLLLSDSGFYLCAWSVWGGWDGYTFGSGTRLTVV.